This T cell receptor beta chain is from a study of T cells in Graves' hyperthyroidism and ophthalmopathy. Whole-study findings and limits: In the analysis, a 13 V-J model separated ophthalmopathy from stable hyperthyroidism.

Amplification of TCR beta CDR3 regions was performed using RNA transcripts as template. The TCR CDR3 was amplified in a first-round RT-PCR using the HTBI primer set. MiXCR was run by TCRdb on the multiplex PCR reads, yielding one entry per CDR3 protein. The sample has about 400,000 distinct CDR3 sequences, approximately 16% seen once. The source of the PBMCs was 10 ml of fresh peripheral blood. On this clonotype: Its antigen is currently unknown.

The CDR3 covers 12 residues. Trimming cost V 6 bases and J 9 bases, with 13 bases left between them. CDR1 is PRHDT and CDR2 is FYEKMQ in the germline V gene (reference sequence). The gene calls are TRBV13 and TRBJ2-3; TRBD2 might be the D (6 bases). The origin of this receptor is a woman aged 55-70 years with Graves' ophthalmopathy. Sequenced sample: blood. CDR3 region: CASSGEAGTQYF. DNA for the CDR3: TGTGCCAGCAGTGGGGAGGCGGGGACGCAGTATTTT.